This T cell receptor (beta chain) was obtained from a study of shared clonotypes between healthy human individuals. On the study more broadly: Contributing individuals were a couple of females and three males aged 18 to 49. Regarding the study as a whole: Compared with clonotypes that all four donors shared, non-shared clonotypes had lower generation probabilities.

The CDR3 length is 14 residues. Between the trimmed V and J ends, which lost 5 bases and 4 bases, there was a span of 14 bases. Germline values: CDR1 SGHDT, CDR2 YYEEEE. Concerning this clone: Its antigen remains unidentified.

Deep-level settings were used for running the assay. The table came from immunoSEQ multiplex PCR; TCRdb's copy has only in-frame clones and leaves some out. The sample has about 2.3 million clones, more than 80% seen once; the top ten hold approximately 0.4%. Sequencing was done on a sample of naive CD4+ T cells from PBMCs. This sample's subset: CD45RA+ positively selected. J is TRBJ2-3 and V is TRBV5-6, with D perhaps matching TRBD2 (5 bases). The clonotype was recovered from a man younger than 35 in good health. Some clones in this sample may be carry-over from other donors' samples. The CDR3 bases are TGTGCCAGCAGTCAAACTAGAGTGCCAGATACGCAGTATTTT. This gives the protein CASSQTRVPDTQYF.